This TCR beta chain appears in the sequencing data of a study of T cell responses to AZD1222 COVID-19 vaccine. Across the study: Pooling covered second doses at about 4 or about 12 weeks.

On this clone itself: The antigen remains unidentified.

Only in-frame clones appear in the TCRdb table, and some are missing; sequencing was by immunoSEQ multiplex PCR. The repertoire holds 150,000 to 200,000 clones, with about nine tenths as singletons. General study findings and limits: Donors were largely white British and mainly female; clonal diversity was possibly underestimated. CD4 TCRs linked to vaccination spanned spike, dominating at 160-218 and 743-854. The study sampled repertoires only after the peak T cell response.

This CDR3 comprises 13 residues. V shed 7 bases and J shed 1 base, with 11 bases lying between them. Germline-derived CDR1 and CDR2 are SGHRS and YFSETQ. The clonotype was recovered from an adult in good health. This chain joins TRBV5-1 and TRBJ1-1; weak D call: TRBD1 (5 bases). Material: peripheral blood, obtained on day 0 of AZD1222 vaccination. CDR3 amino acids: CASQRGPNTEAFF. The CDR3 bases are TGCGCCAGCCAGAGGGGCCCGAACACTGAAGCTTTCTTT.